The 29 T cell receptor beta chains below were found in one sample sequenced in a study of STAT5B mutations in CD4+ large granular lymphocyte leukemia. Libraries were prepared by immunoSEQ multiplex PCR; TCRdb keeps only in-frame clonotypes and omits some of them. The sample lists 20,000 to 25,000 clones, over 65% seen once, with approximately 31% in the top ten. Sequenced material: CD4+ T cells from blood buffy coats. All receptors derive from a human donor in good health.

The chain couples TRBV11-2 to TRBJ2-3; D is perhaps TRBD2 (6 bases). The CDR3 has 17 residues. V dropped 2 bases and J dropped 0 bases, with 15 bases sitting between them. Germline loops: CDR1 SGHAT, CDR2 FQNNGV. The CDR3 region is CASSLKGAGLSTDTQYF. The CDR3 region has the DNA TGTGCCAGCAGCTTAAAAGGAGCGGGTCTTAGCACAGATACGCAGTATTTT.

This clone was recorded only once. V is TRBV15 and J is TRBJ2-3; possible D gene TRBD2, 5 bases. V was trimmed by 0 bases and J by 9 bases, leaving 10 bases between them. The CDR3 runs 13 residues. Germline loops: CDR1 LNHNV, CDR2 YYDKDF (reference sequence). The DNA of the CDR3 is TGTGCCACCAGCAGAGATTTCGAGCGGACGCAGTATTTT. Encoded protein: CATSRDFERTQYF.

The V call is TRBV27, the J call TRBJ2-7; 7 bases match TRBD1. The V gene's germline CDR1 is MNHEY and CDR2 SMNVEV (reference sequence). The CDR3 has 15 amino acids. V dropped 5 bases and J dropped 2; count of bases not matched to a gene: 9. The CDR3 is CASSRPDRSTYEQYF. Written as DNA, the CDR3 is TGTGCCAGCAGTCGGCCGGACAGGAGCACCTACGAGCAGTACTTC.

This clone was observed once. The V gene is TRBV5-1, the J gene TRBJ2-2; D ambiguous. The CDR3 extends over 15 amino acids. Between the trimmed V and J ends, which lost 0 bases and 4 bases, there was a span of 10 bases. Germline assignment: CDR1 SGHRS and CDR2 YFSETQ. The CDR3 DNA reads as TGCGCCAGCAGCTTGGATCTCGCCGTCACCGGGGAGCTGTTTTTT. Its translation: CASSLDLAVTGELFF.

The CDR3 DNA reads TGCGCCAGCAGCCTTTCTGACAGCTGGAACACTGAAGCTTTCTTT. It is translated as CASSLSDSWNTEAFF. This chain connects TRBV4-1 to TRBJ1-1; possibly TRBD1 for D (5 bases). The CDR3 spans 15 residues. Germline CDR1 reads MGHRA; CDR2 reads YSYEKL. V dropped 4 bases and J dropped 1 base, with 13 bases sitting between them.

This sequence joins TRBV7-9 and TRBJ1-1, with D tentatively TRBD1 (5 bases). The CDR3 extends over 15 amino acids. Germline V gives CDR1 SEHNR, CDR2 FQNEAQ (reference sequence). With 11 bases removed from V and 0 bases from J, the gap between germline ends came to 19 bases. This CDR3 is CAAGALPHLNTEAFF. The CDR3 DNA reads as TGTGCCGCCGGGGCCCTACCCCATTTGAACACTGAAGCTTTCTTT.

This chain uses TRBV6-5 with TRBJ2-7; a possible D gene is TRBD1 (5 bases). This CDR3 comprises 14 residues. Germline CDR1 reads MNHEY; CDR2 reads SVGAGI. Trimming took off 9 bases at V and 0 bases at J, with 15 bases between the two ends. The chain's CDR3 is CASKGTRVSYEQYF. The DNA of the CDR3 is TGTGCCAGTAAGGGTACCAGGGTCTCCTACGAGCAGTACTTC.

CDR3 sequence: CASSSRTGGSYEQYF. Here the CDR3 DNA reads TGCGCCAGCAGCTCAAGGACAGGGGGGTCCTACGAGCAGTACTTC. The chain joins TRBV5-1 to TRBJ2-5; 10 nucleotides agree with TRBD1. TRBJ2-7 matches the DNA end more closely, so the J call is doubtful. The CDR3 loop spans 15 amino acids. CDR1 and CDR2 (germline): SGHRS, YFSETQ.

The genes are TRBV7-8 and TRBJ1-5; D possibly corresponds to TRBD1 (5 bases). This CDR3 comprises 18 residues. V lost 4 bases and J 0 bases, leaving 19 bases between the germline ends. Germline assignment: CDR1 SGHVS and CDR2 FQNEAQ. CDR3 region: CASSSQPRTGHSNQPQHF. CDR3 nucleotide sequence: TGTGCCAGCAGCTCCCAACCCCGGACTGGACATAGCAATCAGCCCCAGCATTTT.

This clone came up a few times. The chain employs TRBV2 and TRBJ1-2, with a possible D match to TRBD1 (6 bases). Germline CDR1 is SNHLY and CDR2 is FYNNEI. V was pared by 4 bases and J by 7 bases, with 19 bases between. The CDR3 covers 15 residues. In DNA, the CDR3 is TGTGCCAGCAGTGGAGTATTGGGGGCGGGTGTTGGCTACACCTTC. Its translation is CASSGVLGAGVGYTF.

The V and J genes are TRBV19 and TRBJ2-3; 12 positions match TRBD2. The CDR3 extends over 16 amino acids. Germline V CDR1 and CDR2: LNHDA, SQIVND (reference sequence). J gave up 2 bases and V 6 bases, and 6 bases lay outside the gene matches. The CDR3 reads CASSLGLAGPTDTQYF. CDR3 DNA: TGTGCCAGTAGCCTGGGACTAGCGGGCCCCACAGATACGCAGTATTTT.

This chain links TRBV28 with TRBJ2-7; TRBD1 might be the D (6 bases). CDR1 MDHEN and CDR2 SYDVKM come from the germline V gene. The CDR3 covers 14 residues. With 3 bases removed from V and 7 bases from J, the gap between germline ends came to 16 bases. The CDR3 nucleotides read TGTGCCAGCAGTTTTCAGGGGCGGTTGGGGGAGCAGTACTTC. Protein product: CASSFQGRLGEQYF.

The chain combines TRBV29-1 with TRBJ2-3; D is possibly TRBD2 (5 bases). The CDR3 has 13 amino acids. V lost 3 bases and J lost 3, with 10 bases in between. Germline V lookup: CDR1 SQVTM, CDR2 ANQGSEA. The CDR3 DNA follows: TGCAGCGTTGATGAGGGTGGTACAGATACGCAGTATTTT. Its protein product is CSVDEGGTDTQYF.

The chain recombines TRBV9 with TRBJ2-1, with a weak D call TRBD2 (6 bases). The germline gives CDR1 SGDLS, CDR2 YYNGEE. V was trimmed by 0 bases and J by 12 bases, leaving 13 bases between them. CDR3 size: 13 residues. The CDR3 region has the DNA TGTGCCAGCAGCGTAGAAGGAGGGACTTGGCAGTTCTTC. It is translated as CASSVEGGTWQFF.

The CDR3, as DNA: TGCGCCAGCAGCGATACTAGCGGGGCGAACACCGGGGAGCTGTTTTTT. Residues: CASSDTSGANTGELFF. The chain carries TRBV5-1 and TRBJ2-2; the match to TRBD2 covers 10 bases. The V and J ends lost 4 bases and 0 bases, in that order; junction bases with no gene match: 3. The CDR3 sequence is 16 residues long. CDR1 is SGHRS and CDR2 is YFSETQ in the germline V gene.

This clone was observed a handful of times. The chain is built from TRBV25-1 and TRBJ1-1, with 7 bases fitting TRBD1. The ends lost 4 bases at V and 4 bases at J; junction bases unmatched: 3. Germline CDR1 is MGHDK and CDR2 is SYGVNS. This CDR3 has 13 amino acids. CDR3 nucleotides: TGTGCCAGCAGTGGTACAGGGGTCACTGAAGCTTTCTTT. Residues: CASSGTGVTEAFF.

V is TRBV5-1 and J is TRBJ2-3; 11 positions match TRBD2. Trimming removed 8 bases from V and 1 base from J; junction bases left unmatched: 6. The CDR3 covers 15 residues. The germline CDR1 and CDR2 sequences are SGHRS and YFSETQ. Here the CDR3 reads CASEDSGRGTDTQYF. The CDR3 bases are TGCGCCAGTGAGGATAGCGGGAGGGGCACAGATACGCAGTATTTT.

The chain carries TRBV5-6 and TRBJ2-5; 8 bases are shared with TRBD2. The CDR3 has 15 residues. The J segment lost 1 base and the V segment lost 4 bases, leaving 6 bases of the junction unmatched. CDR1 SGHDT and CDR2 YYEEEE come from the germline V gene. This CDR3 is CASSPFRGGQETQYF. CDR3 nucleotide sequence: TGTGCCAGCAGCCCTTTCCGGGGGGGCCAAGAGACCCAGTACTTC.

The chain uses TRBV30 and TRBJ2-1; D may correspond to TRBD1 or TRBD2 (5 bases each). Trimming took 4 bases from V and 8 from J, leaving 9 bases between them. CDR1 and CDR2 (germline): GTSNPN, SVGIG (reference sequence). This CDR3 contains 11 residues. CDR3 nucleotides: TGTGCCTGGATGGGGCGGGATGAGCAGTTCTTC. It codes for CAWMGRDEQFF.

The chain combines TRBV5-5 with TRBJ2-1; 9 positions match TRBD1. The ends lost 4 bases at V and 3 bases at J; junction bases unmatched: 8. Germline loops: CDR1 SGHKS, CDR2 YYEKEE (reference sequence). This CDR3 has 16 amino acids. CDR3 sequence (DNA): TGTGCCAGCAGCCAGGGAACGGGACAGGGCTACAATGAGCAGTTCTTC. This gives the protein CASSQGTGQGYNEQFF.

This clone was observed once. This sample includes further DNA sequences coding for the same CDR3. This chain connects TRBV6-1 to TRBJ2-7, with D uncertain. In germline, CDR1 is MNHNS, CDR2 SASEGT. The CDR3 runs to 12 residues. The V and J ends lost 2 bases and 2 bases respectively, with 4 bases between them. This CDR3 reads CASSETTYEQYF. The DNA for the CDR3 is TGTGCCAGCAGTGAAACTACCTACGAGCAGTACTTC.

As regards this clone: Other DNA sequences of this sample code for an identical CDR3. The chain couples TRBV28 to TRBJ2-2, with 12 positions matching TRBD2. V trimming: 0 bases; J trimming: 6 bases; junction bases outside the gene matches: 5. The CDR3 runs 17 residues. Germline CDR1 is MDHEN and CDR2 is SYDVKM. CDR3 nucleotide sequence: TGTGCCAGCAGTTTATGGAGGCTAGCGGGAGGGCCCGGGGAGCTGTTTTTT. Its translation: CASSLWRLAGGPGELFF. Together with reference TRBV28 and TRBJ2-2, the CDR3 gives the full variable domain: DVKVTQSSRYLVKRTGEKVFLECVQDMDHENMFWYRQDPGLGLRLIYFSYDVKMKEKGDIPEGYSVSREKKERFSLILESASTNQTSMYLCASSLWRLAGGPGELFFGEGSRLTVL.

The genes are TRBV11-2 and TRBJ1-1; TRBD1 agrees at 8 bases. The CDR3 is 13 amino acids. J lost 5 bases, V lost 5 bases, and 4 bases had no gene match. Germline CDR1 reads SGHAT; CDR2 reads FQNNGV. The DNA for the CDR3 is TGTGCCAGCAGCCCCGACAGGGGAACTGAAGCTTTCTTT. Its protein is CASSPDRGTEAFF.

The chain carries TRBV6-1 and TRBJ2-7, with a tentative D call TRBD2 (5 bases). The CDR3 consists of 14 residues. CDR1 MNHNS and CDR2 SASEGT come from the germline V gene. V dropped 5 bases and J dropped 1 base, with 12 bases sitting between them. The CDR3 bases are TGTGCCAGCAGTATGATGGGAGCTTCCTACGAGCAGTACTTC. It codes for CASSMMGASYEQYF.

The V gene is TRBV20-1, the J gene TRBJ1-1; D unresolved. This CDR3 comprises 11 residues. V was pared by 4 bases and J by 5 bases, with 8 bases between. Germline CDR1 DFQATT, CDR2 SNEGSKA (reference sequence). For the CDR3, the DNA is TGCAGTGCTATACGGGGAACTGAAGCTTTCTTT. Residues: CSAIRGTEAFF.

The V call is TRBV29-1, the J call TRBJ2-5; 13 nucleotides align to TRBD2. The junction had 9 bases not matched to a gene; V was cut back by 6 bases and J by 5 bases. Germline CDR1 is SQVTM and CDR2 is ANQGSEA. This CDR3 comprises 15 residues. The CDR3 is CSVMGLAGYGETQYF. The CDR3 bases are TGCAGCGTCATGGGACTAGCGGGATACGGGGAGACCCAGTACTTC.

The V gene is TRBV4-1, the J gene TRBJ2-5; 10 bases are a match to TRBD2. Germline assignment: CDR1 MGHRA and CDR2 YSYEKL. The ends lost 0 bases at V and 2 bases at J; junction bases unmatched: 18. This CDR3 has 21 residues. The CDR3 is CASSQEGSRSSGSRSQETQYF. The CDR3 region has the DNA TGCGCCAGCAGCCAAGAAGGTAGCCGGTCTAGCGGGAGTCGGAGTCAAGAGACCCAGTACTTC.

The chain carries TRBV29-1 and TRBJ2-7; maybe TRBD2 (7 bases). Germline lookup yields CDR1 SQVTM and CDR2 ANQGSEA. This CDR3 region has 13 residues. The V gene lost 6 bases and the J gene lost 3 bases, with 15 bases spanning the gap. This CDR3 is CSVAGGAVYEQYF. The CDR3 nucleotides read TGCAGCGTGGCTGGGGGGGCCGTCTACGAGCAGTACTTC.

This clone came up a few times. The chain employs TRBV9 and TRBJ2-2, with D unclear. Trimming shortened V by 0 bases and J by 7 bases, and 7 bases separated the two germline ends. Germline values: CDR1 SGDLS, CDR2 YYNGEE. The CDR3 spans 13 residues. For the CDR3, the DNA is TGTGCCAGCAGCGTAGTCAGCGACGGGGAGCTGTTTTTT. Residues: CASSVVSDGELFF.